The subject of this entry is one T cell receptor (beta chain). The CDR3 spans 15 residues. Germline V gives CDR1 SGHRS, CDR2 YFSETQ. V lost 0 bases to trimming and J lost 6 bases, with 15 bases between them. These data are taken from a study of blood T cell repertoires in COVID-19. Study background: COVID-19 samples from acute and convalescent phases originated in the United States, Italy and Spain. The analysed material was cDNA or gDNA that came from T cells, B-cell-depleted T cells, or PBMCs.

As originally analysed: Reference gene primer amplification gave nucleated cell count estimates. Produced via immunoSEQ multiplex PCR; TCRdb's table is partial and in-frame only. That table gives V, J and clone size, and the DNA gave D and trimming. This table has 150,000 or so clones, more than 80% appearing once. The genes are TRBV5-1 and TRBJ1-2; D might be TRBD1 (6 bases). Material for sequencing was peripheral blood. The sequence came from a human donor with acute or convalescent COVID-19. The donor label of this sample is uncertain. In nucleotides, the CDR3 is TGCGCCAGCAGCTTGGAAGGGGGATTGGGCGATGGCTACACCTTC. It specifies CASSLEGGLGDGYTF.